The source of this TCR beta chain is a study of graft-versus-host responses after intestinal transplantation. Study background: Induction with anti-thymocyte globulin, then tacrolimus and steroids for roughly three years, was given to all recipients.

General observations from the study: Recipient marrow showed GvH clones, some seen first in ileum or blood.

The study plated approximately 200,000 CFSE-labeled responders with approximately 200,000 irradiated, violet-dye-labeled stimulators. After the reaction, proliferating CFSE-low CD3+CD4+ and CD3+CD8+ responders were sorted. Profiled with immunoSEQ multiplex PCR; TCRdb holds only in-frame clones, not every one. Of roughly 16,000 clones in the sample, around 42% were seen once. CDR3 length equals 13 residues. Trimming took off 3 bases at V and 8 bases at J, with 9 bases between the two ends. Germline-derived CDR1 and CDR2 are SGHRS and YFSETQ. The chain employs TRBV5-1 and TRBJ1-6, with D unclear. The sequence came from a human patient who received an intestinal transplant. The specimen comprised alloreactive CD8+ T cells from a mixed lymphocyte reaction culture, sampled before intestinal transplant. The subset was: CFSE-low proliferating T cells sorted from roughly six-day pre-transplant mixed lymphocyte reaction (GvH or HvG direction). The CDR3 spells CASSWGSYSPLHF. In DNA, the CDR3 is TGCGCCAGCAGCTGGGGTTCCTATTCACCCCTCCACTTT.